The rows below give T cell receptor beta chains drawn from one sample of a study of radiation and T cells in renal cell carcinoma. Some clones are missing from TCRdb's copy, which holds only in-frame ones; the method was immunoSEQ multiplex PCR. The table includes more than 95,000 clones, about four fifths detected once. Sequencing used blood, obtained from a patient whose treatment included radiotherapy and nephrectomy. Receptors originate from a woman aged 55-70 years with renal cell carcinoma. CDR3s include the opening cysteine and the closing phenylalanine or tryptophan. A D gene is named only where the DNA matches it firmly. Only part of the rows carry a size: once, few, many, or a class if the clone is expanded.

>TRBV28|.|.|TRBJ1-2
CASSLAGTAYGYTF
TGTGCCAGCAGTTTAGCCGGGACTGCCTATGGCTACACCTTC
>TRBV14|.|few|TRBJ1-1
CASSQEEAAEAFF
TGTGCCAGCAGCCAAGAGGAGGCGGCTGAAGCTTTCTTT
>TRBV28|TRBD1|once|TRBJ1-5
CASSLETGDGNQPQHF
TGTGCCAGCAGTTTGGAGACAGGGGATGGTAATCAGCCCCAGCATTTT
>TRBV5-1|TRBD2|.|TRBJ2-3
CASSWTGGSTDTQYF
TGCGCCAGCAGCTGGACGGGGGGAAGCACAGATACGCAGTATTTT
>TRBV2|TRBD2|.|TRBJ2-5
CASSVIAGGAKTQYF
TGTGCCAGCAGTGTGATAGCGGGAGGCGCGAAGACCCAGTACTTC
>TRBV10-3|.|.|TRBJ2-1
CAIKTGNEQFF
TGTGCCATCAAGACAGGCAATGAGCAGTTCTTC
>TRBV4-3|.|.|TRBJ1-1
CASSWGRNTEAFF
TGCGCCAGCAGCTGGGGGAGGAACACTGAAGCTTTCTTT
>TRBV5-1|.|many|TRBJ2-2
CASSLGQITGELFF
TGCGCCAGCAGCTTGGGACAGATAACCGGGGAGCTGTTTTTT
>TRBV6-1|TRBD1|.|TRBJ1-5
CASSVDRGSNQPQHF
TGTGCCAGCAGTGTCGACAGGGGAAGCAATCAGCCCCAGCATTTT
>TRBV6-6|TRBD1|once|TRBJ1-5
CASNDSGQGNQPQHF
TGTGCCAGCAACGATTCGGGACAGGGCAATCAGCCCCAGCATTTT
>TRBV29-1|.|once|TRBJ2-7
CSVDEGGIYEQYF
TGCAGCGTTGATGAGGGGGGGATATACGAGCAGTACTTC
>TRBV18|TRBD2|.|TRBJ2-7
CASSPSAERAGGISF
TGTGCCAGCTCCCCATCCGCGGAAAGAGCGGGAGGGATCAGCTTC
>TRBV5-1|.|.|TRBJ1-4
CASSLRGGPEEKLFF
TGCGCCAGCAGTTTGCGGGGCGGCCCTGAGGAAAAACTGTTTTTT
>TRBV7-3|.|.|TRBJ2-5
CASSPGRGQETQYF
TGTGCCAGCAGTCCCGGACGGGGCCAAGAGACCCAGTACTTC
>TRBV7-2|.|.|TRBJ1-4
CASSLGASQSNEKLFF
TGTGCCAGCAGCTTAGGGGCGTCACAGAGTAATGAAAAACTGTTTTTT
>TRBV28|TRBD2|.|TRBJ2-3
CASRKLAGADTQYF
TGTGCCAGCAGAAAACTAGCGGGAGCAGATACGCAGTATTTT
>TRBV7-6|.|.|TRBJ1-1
CASSLNSAGEWTEAFF
TGTGCCAGCAGCTTAAATTCGGCAGGGGAGTGGACTGAAGCTTTCTTT
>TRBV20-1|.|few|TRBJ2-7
CSASPRYEQYF
TGCAGTGCTAGCCCAAGGTACGAGCAGTACTTC
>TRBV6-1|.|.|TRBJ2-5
CASSELGAGALETQYF
TGTGCCAGCAGTGAATTGGGGGCGGGAGCGCTGGAGACCCAGTACTTC
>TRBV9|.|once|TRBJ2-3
CASSLQTTDTQYF
TGTGCCAGCAGCTTACAGACGACAGATACGCAGTATTTT
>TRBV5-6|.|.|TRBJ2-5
CASSLGQNQETQYF
TGTGCCAGCAGCTTAGGACAGAACCAAGAGACCCAGTACTTC
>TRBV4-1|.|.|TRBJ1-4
CASSQLVRLNNEKLFF
TGCGCCAGCAGCCAACTGGTCCGACTCAATAATGAAAAACTGTTTTTT
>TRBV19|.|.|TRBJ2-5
CASSASTWIGETQYF
TGTGCCAGTAGTGCTAGCACCTGGATCGGAGAGACCCAGTACTTC
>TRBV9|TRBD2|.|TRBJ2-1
CASSASGGHNNEQFF
TGTGCCAGCAGCGCTAGCGGGGGTCATAACAATGAGCAGTTCTTC
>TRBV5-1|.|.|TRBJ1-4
CASSLVGLGTNEKLFF
TGCGCCAGCAGCTTGGTGGGGCTGGGAACTAATGAAAAACTGTTTTTT
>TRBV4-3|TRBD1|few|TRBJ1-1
CASSPAGTENTEAFF
TGCGCCAGCAGCCCAGCCGGGACAGAGAACACTGAAGCTTTCTTT
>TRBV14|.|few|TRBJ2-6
CASSPLGGANVLTF
TGTGCCAGCAGCCCGCTGGGGGGGGCCAACGTCCTGACTTTC